One and the same sample provided the 6 T cell receptor beta chains below, sequenced in a study of cytomegalovirus exposure and HLA in healthy donors. The PCR ran on 60 Vbeta and 13 Jbeta primers. Generated by immunoSEQ multiplex PCR, the TCRdb table keeps only in-frame clones and is missing some. The table has approximately 220,000 clones, roughly 80% seen once. Source material: PBMCs. The receptors were gathered from a man aged 30 to 39 in good health and CMV-seronegative.

The table lists this clone with a few counts. The chain recombines TRBV2 with TRBJ2-4; D is ambiguous. The CDR3 contains 14 residues. The germline CDR1 and CDR2 sequences are SNHLY and FYNNEI. V was pared by 3 bases and J by 5 bases, with 11 bases between. CDR3 sequence: CASSDRRGQNIQYF. The CDR3 DNA reads TGTGCCAGCAGTGACCGCCGCGGCCAAAACATTCAGTACTTC. The full variable domain, completed using reference TRBV2 and TRBJ2-4, is EPEVTQTPSHQVTQMGQEVILRCVPISNHLYFYWYRQILGQKVEFLVSFYNNEISEKSEIFDDQFSVERPDGSNFTLKIRSTKLEDSAMYFCASSDRRGQNIQYFGAGTRLSVL.

The rearrangement links TRBV28 to TRBJ2-7; 7 positions match TRBD1. The length of the CDR3 is 15 residues. V dropped 5 bases and J dropped 3; count of bases not matched to a gene: 10. Germline assignment: CDR1 MDHEN and CDR2 SYDVKM. CDR3 bases: TGTGCCAGCAGTGGGAGAAGGGACAGTTTCTACGAGCAGTACTTC. It translates to CASSGRRDSFYEQYF.

The chain combines TRBV28 with TRBJ2-5; D unresolved. Trimming shortened V by 2 bases and J by 4 bases, and 8 bases separated the two germline ends. Germline CDR1 and CDR2: MDHEN and SYDVKM. The CDR3 length is 13 residues. The CDR3 DNA is TGTGCCAGCAGTTTAATTACTCGAGAGACCCAGTACTTC. Its protein product is CASSLITRETQYF.

This clone appeared once. The gene calls are TRBV29-1 and TRBJ1-1; 7 bases are shared with TRBD1. This CDR3 comprises 13 residues. Germline lookup yields CDR1 SQVTM and CDR2 ANQGSEA. Germline trimming cut 5 bases from V and 4 bases from J; bases unmatched to any gene: 7. The CDR3 reads CSVREGAITEAFF. CDR3 nucleotide sequence: TGCAGCGTTCGGGAGGGGGCCATCACTGAAGCTTTCTTT.

V and J are TRBV4-1 and TRBJ1-1; D not certain. Germline CDR1 MGHRA, CDR2 YSYEKL. Trimming cost V 0 bases and J 0 bases, with 11 bases left between them. This CDR3 has 16 residues. The CDR3 is CASSQDSGSLNTEAFF. DNA of the CDR3: TGCGCCAGCAGCCAAGATTCGGGAAGCTTGAACACTGAAGCTTTCTTT.

This clone was observed a few times. The J gene is TRBJ1-5, the V gene TRBV4-3; 7 nucleotides align to TRBD1. Germline V gene lookup returns CDR1 LGHNA and CDR2 YSLEER. This CDR3 region has 15 residues. V dropped 5 bases and J dropped 0; count of bases not matched to a gene: 4. CDR3 loop: CASSDRAYSNQPQHF. As DNA, the CDR3 is TGCGCCAGCAGCGACAGGGCGTATAGCAATCAGCCCCAGCATTTT.